A selection of T cell receptor beta chains follows, all from one sample in a study of OX40 agonist ivuxolimab in advanced cancers. Only in-frame clones appear in the TCRdb table, and some are missing; sequencing was by immunoSEQ multiplex PCR. Among some 83,000 clones listed, 85% to 95% were seen once. Sequencing used CD4+ or CD8+ T cells sorted from blood, obtained in a trial of the OX40 agonist ivuxolimab. All receptors derive from an adult with an advanced solid tumor such as melanoma, head and neck, liver or kidney cancer. CDR3s include the opening cysteine and the closing phenylalanine or tryptophan. Each record gives: CDR3 length, D gene, J gene, clone size, V gene, CDR3 protein, CDR3 DNA. D genes are given only for firm matches. A row's size may be missing; if present it is once, few, many or a size class.

cdr3_length: 14; d_call: NA; j_call: TRBJ1-3; clone_size: NA; v_call: TRBV6-5; cdr3_aa: CASSKTGPGNTIYF; cdr3_nt: TGTGCCAGCAGTAAAACGGGTCCTGGAAACACCATATATTTT
cdr3_length: 16; d_call: NA; j_call: TRBJ2-5; clone_size: NA; v_call: TRBV7-8; cdr3_aa: CASSLALGEGEETQYF; cdr3_nt: TGTGCCAGCAGCTTAGCGCTGGGAGAGGGAGAAGAGACCCAGTACTTC
cdr3_length: 14; d_call: NA; j_call: TRBJ1-5; clone_size: NA; v_call: TRBV6-4; cdr3_aa: CASREGAGNQPQHF; cdr3_nt: TGTGCCAGCAGGGAGGGCGCCGGCAATCAGCCCCAGCATTTT
cdr3_length: 15; d_call: NA; j_call: TRBJ2-2; clone_size: NA; v_call: TRBV28; cdr3_aa: CASHPGRGRTGELFF; cdr3_nt: TGTGCCAGCCATCCCGGCAGGGGTCGGACCGGGGAGCTGTTTTTT
cdr3_length: 14; d_call: TRBD1; j_call: TRBJ2-7; clone_size: NA; v_call: TRBV6-6; cdr3_aa: CASSYNQGAREQYF; cdr3_nt: TGTGCCAGCAGTTACAACCAGGGGGCTCGGGAGCAGTACTTC
cdr3_length: 13; d_call: TRBD1; j_call: TRBJ1-2; clone_size: NA; v_call: TRBV7-2; cdr3_aa: CASSLGDSYGYTF; cdr3_nt: TGTGCCAGCAGCTTAGGGGACAGCTATGGCTACACCTTC
cdr3_length: 14; d_call: NA; j_call: TRBJ2-5; clone_size: NA; v_call: TRBV29-1; cdr3_aa: CSVGGGGVGETQYF; cdr3_nt: TGCAGCGTTGGAGGGGGGGGAGTCGGAGAGACCCAGTACTTC
cdr3_length: 16; d_call: NA; j_call: TRBJ2-5; clone_size: NA; v_call: TRBV7-9; cdr3_aa: CASSLVGGNGRETQYF; cdr3_nt: TGTGCCAGCAGCTTAGTAGGGGGGAACGGACGAGAGACCCAGTACTTC
cdr3_length: 16; d_call: NA; j_call: TRBJ2-1; clone_size: once; v_call: TRBV28; cdr3_aa: CASRPSGGSSYNEQFF; cdr3_nt: TGTGCCAGCAGACCGTCTGGCGGAAGCTCCTACAATGAGCAGTTCTTC
cdr3_length: 14; d_call: NA; j_call: TRBJ1-3; clone_size: NA; v_call: TRBV4-1; cdr3_aa: CASSSYMGTNTIYF; cdr3_nt: TGCGCCAGCAGCTCTTATATGGGGACGAACACCATATATTTT
cdr3_length: 16; d_call: TRBD1; j_call: TRBJ2-1; clone_size: NA; v_call: TRBV5-1; cdr3_aa: CASSLTGVFSYNEQFF; cdr3_nt: TGCGCCAGCAGCTTAACAGGGGTTTTTTCCTACAATGAGCAGTTCTTC
cdr3_length: 15; d_call: TRBD1; j_call: TRBJ2-7; clone_size: NA; v_call: TRBV28; cdr3_aa: CASSPKGQPPYEQYF; cdr3_nt: TGTGCCAGCAGCCCCAAGGGACAGCCTCCCTACGAGCAGTACTTC
cdr3_length: 16; d_call: NA; j_call: TRBJ1-2; clone_size: NA; v_call: TRBV7-6; cdr3_aa: CASRQFGTRGRDGYTF; cdr3_nt: TGTGCCAGCAGACAGTTCGGGACAAGGGGGAGGGATGGCTACACCTTC
cdr3_length: 15; d_call: NA; j_call: TRBJ1-2; clone_size: NA; v_call: TRBV4-3; cdr3_aa: CASSQGPSTGWGYTF; cdr3_nt: TGCGCCAGCAGCCAAGGCCCTTCCACGGGTTGGGGCTACACCTTC
cdr3_length: 17; d_call: TRBD2; j_call: TRBJ2-3; clone_size: NA; v_call: TRBV28; cdr3_aa: CASSSKRTSGIGDTQYF; cdr3_nt: TGTGCCAGCAGCTCGAAAAGGACTAGCGGGATTGGAGATACGCAGTATTTT
cdr3_length: 13; d_call: TRBD1; j_call: TRBJ2-7; clone_size: NA; v_call: TRBV2; cdr3_aa: CASGTGQSYEQYF; cdr3_nt: TGTGCCAGCGGGACGGGACAGAGCTACGAGCAGTACTTC
cdr3_length: 15; d_call: NA; j_call: TRBJ1-5; clone_size: NA; v_call: TRBV5-6; cdr3_aa: CASSLWPGRYQPQHF; cdr3_nt: TGTGCCAGCAGCTTGTGGCCAGGGAGGTATCAGCCCCAGCATTTT
cdr3_length: 12; d_call: TRBD1; j_call: TRBJ1-1; clone_size: NA; v_call: TRBV18; cdr3_aa: CASSTGQREAFF; cdr3_nt: TGTGCCAGCTCAACGGGACAGAGAGAAGCTTTCTTT
cdr3_length: 15; d_call: TRBD2; j_call: TRBJ2-1; clone_size: NA; v_call: TRBV7-3; cdr3_aa: CASSLLAGGGNEQFF; cdr3_nt: TGTGCCAGCAGCTTACTAGCGGGAGGCGGCAATGAGCAGTTCTTC
cdr3_length: 16; d_call: TRBD2; j_call: TRBJ2-2; clone_size: NA; v_call: TRBV19; cdr3_aa: CASSDFGTRNTGELFF; cdr3_nt: TGTGCCAGTAGTGACTTCGGGACTAGAAATACCGGGGAGCTGTTTTTT
cdr3_length: 16; d_call: TRBD1; j_call: TRBJ1-2; clone_size: NA; v_call: TRBV18; cdr3_aa: CASSLRGDSSNYGYTF; cdr3_nt: TGTGCCAGCTCACTAAGAGGGGACAGCTCTAACTATGGCTACACCTTC
cdr3_length: 12; d_call: NA; j_call: TRBJ2-3; clone_size: NA; v_call: TRBV6-1; cdr3_aa: CASSGTGGTRYF; cdr3_nt: TGTGCCAGCAGTGGTACCGGGGGAACTCGATATTTT
cdr3_length: 16; d_call: TRBD1; j_call: TRBJ1-1; clone_size: NA; v_call: TRBV6-1; cdr3_aa: CASSEVGTAVGTEAFF; cdr3_nt: TGTGCCAGCAGTGAAGTCGGGACAGCGGTTGGCACTGAAGCTTTCTTT
cdr3_length: 13; d_call: NA; j_call: TRBJ2-7; clone_size: NA; v_call: TRBV6-1; cdr3_aa: CASSEYRVYEQYF; cdr3_nt: TGTGCCAGCAGTGAATACCGAGTCTACGAGCAGTACTTC
cdr3_length: 12; d_call: NA; j_call: TRBJ2-5; clone_size: NA; v_call: TRBV29-1; cdr3_aa: CSVVRAEETQYF; cdr3_nt: TGCAGCGTTGTCAGGGCTGAAGAGACCCAGTACTTC